The 28 T cell receptor beta chains below come from one sample, sequenced in a study of shared clonotypes between healthy human individuals. Data came from immunoSEQ multiplex PCR; TCRdb stores just in-frame clones and leaves some out. The sample records roughly 700,000 clones, around 67% being singletons. The specimen was memory CD4+ T cells sorted from blood. Subset of the sample: CD45RA-negative fraction. The receptors come from a woman in her 30s in good health.

V and J are TRBV5-1 and TRBJ1-1; no reliable D call. The CDR3 spans 15 residues. V shed 0 bases and J shed 1 base, with 10 bases lying between them. Germline loops: CDR1 SGHRS, CDR2 YFSETQ. CDR3 coding DNA: TGCGCCAGCAGCTTGGGGCCCGGGAAGAACACTGAAGCTTTCTTT. Amino acid sequence: CASSLGPGKNTEAFF.

The CDR3 DNA reads TGTGCCAGCAGCCAACTAGCGGGAGCGGAAGAGCAGTACTTC. Encoded protein: CASSQLAGAEEQYF. This sequence joins TRBV6-6 and TRBJ2-7; 11 bases agree with TRBD2. The germline gives CDR1 MNHNY, CDR2 SVGAGI (reference sequence). Losses at the gene ends were 6 bases for V and 7 bases for J; bases not matched to a gene: 8. The CDR3 extends over 14 amino acids.

The chain couples TRBV2 to TRBJ2-2; TRBD2 matches at 11 bases. Germline V lookup: CDR1 SNHLY, CDR2 FYNNEI. Trimming cost V 8 bases and J 4 bases; bases outside gene matches: 6. The CDR3 has 15 residues. CDR3 in DNA: TGTGCCAGCCTAGTGGGACTAGCGGTCACCGGGGAGCTGTTTTTT. As protein: CASLVGLAVTGELFF.

The rearrangement joins TRBV18 to TRBJ2-7; 9 bases align to TRBD1. Germline V gives CDR1 KGHSH, CDR2 LQKENI. The trim removed 6 bases at V and 5 bases at J, leaving 11 bases unmatched. This CDR3 contains 15 residues. CDR3 coding DNA: TGTGCCAGCTCGCGGACCGGGACAGGGACCCACGAGCAGTACTTC. Its protein is CASSRTGTGTHEQYF. Full variable domain (outside the CDR3, taken from reference TRBV18 and TRBJ2-7): NAGVMQNPRHLVRRRGQEARLRCSPMKGHSHVYWYRQLPEEGLKFMVYLQKENIIDESGMPKERFSAEFPKEGPSILRIQQVVRGDSAAYFCASSRTGTGTHEQYFGPGTRLTVT.

This chain links TRBV7-9 with TRBJ2-1; no reliable D call. The CDR3 has 11 residues. Germline lookup yields CDR1 SEHNR and CDR2 FQNEAQ (reference sequence). Trimming took 5 bases from V and 8 from J, leaving 7 bases between them. CDR3 protein: CASSPWDEQFF. CDR3 nucleotide sequence: TGTGCCAGCAGCCCATGGGATGAGCAGTTCTTC.

This clone appeared once. The V gene is TRBV10-3, the J gene TRBJ2-3; D is unclear. CDR3 size: 14 residues. Germline V lookup: CDR1 ENHRY, CDR2 SYGVKD. Trimming removed 2 bases at V and 6 bases at J, with 12 bases between. In DNA, the CDR3 is TGTGCCATCAGTGAGCCACCCCGGACCGATACGCAGTATTTT. Amino acids: CAISEPPRTDTQYF.

The chain recombines TRBV7-9 with TRBJ2-7; no clear D gene. V was pared by 5 bases and J by 3 bases, with 8 bases between. In germline, CDR1 is SEHNR, CDR2 FQNEAQ (reference sequence). The CDR3 totals 12 residues. CDR3 residues: CASSNVLYEQYF. The CDR3 coding sequence is TGTGCCAGCAGCAACGTCCTCTACGAGCAGTACTTC.

The chain is built from TRBV5-1 and TRBJ2-1; D perhaps matches TRBD1 (6 bases). Germline loops: CDR1 SGHRS, CDR2 YFSETQ. Trimming cost V 4 bases and J 5 bases, with 16 bases left between them. CDR3 length: 15 residues. The CDR3 nucleotides are TGCGCCAGCAGCGGGGCAAGGGGGATGGACAATGAGCAGTTCTTC. It codes for CASSGARGMDNEQFF. Full variable domain (rest looked up from reference TRBV5-1 and TRBJ2-1): KAGVTQTPRYLIKTRGQQVTLSCSPISGHRSVSWYQQTPGQGLQFLFEYFSETQRNKGNFPGRFSGRQFSNSRSEMNVSTLELGDSALYLCASSGARGMDNEQFFGPGTRLTVL.

The V and J genes are TRBV10-3 and TRBJ1-1, with a possible D match to TRBD1 (5 bases). This CDR3 has 14 amino acids. The ends were cut back, 8 bases at V and 0 bases at J, with 13 bases in the middle. The germline gives CDR1 ENHRY, CDR2 SYGVKD. The CDR3 loop reads CAIWDGNMNTEAFF. Written as DNA, the CDR3 is TGTGCCATCTGGGACGGTAACATGAACACTGAAGCTTTCTTT.

A single count supports this clone. V gene TRBV5-1 combines with J gene TRBJ2-7; weak D call: TRBD1 (5 bases). CDR3 length equals 14 residues. The V gene's germline CDR1 is SGHRS and CDR2 YFSETQ. V gave up 0 bases and J gave up 3 bases, with 10 bases separating them. CDR3 sequence reads: CASSLDPGNYEQYF. The CDR3 nucleotides read TGCGCCAGCAGCTTGGACCCAGGGAACTACGAGCAGTACTTC. Using reference TRBV5-1 and TRBJ2-7 for the parts outside the CDR3, the full variable domain is KAGVTQTPRYLIKTRGQQVTLSCSPISGHRSVSWYQQTPGQGLQFLFEYFSETQRNKGNFPGRFSGRQFSNSRSEMNVSTLELGDSALYLCASSLDPGNYEQYFGPGTRLTVT.

The chain is built from TRBV5-1 and TRBJ2-5; 10 positions agree with TRBD2. Germline lookup yields CDR1 SGHRS and CDR2 YFSETQ. The CDR3 has 16 residues. Germline trimming cut 4 bases from V and 3 bases from J; bases unmatched to any gene: 9. CDR3 sequence (DNA): TGCGCCAGCAGCCCTCGGACTAGCGGAGGGGAAGAGACCCAGTACTTC. It encodes CASSPRTSGGEETQYF.

The genes are TRBV6-1 and TRBJ2-3, with 11 bases matching TRBD2. The CDR3 covers 13 residues. Germline V CDR1 and CDR2: MNHNS, SASEGT. CDR3 coding DNA: TGTGCGATTTTAGCGGGAGGGCCGGATACGCAGTATTTT. It encodes CAILAGGPDTQYF.

The rearrangement uses TRBV20-1 and TRBJ1-1; D gene ambiguous. The CDR3 extends over 10 amino acids. The germline V gene has CDR1 DFQATT and CDR2 SNEGSKA (reference sequence). The CDR3 region is CRIPPSRAFF. The CDR3 coding sequence is TGCAGAATCCCCCCCTCGAGGGCTTTCTTT.

The chain joins TRBV25-1 to TRBJ2-7; 9 bases agree with TRBD1. The CDR3 length is 15 residues. The germline gives CDR1 MGHDK, CDR2 SYGVNS. Unmatched junction bases numbered 8, after V lost 3 bases and J lost 5 bases. The DNA of the CDR3 is TGTGCCAGCAGTGATTCCCGGGACAGGGCCCACGAGCAGTACTTC. Translation: CASSDSRDRAHEQYF.

This clone has a count of ten or more. The V call is TRBV5-1, the J call TRBJ2-7; 11 nucleotides line up with TRBD2. The ends lost 4 bases at V and 2 bases at J; junction bases unmatched: 5. The CDR3 runs 15 residues. In germline, CDR1 is SGHRS, CDR2 YFSETQ. The chain's CDR3 is CASSALAGGTYEQYF. Written as DNA, the CDR3 is TGCGCCAGCAGCGCCCTAGCGGGAGGAACCTACGAGCAGTACTTC.

In its sample, this clone was seen a few times. The chain recombines TRBV27 with TRBJ1-5, with a possible D match to TRBD1 (5 bases). This CDR3 has 16 residues. V lost 6 bases to trimming and J lost 5 bases, with 20 bases between them. Per the germline V gene, CDR1 is MNHEY and CDR2 is SMNVEV (reference sequence). The CDR3 protein is CASSVRGPAFDQPQHF. For the CDR3, the DNA is TGTGCCAGCAGCGTGAGGGGTCCGGCCTTTGATCAGCCCCAGCATTTT.

The V gene is TRBV10-3, the J gene TRBJ2-1, with 8 bases that match TRBD2. CDR3 length equals 14 residues. Trimming at V came to 8 bases and at J to 6 bases, leaving 9 bases not matched to a gene. From germline, CDR1 is ENHRY and CDR2 SYGVKD. Written as DNA, the CDR3 is TGTGCCATCGGCCAGAGTACTAGCGGCAATGAGCAGTTCTTC. Its protein is CAIGQSTSGNEQFF.

This clone was picked up a small number of times. This chain links TRBV28 with TRBJ2-4; possibly TRBD1 or TRBD2 for D (5 bases each). Looked up from germline, CDR1 is MDHEN and CDR2 is SYDVKM. The germline V and J ends were trimmed by 2 bases and 1 base, with 15 bases remaining between them. The length of the CDR3 is 17 residues. CDR3 DNA: TGTGCCAGCAGTTTAAGTAGGGGAAGCGGCGCCAAAAACATTCAGTACTTC. Translating gives CASSLSRGSGAKNIQYF. Full variable domain (remainder filled in from reference TRBV28 and TRBJ2-4): DVKVTQSSRYLVKRTGEKVFLECVQDMDHENMFWYRQDPGLGLRLIYFSYDVKMKEKGDIPEGYSVSREKKERFSLILESASTNQTSMYLCASSLSRGSGAKNIQYFGAGTRLSVL.

This clone was picked up a small number of times. The chain has TRBV2 and TRBJ2-3; the D gene is possibly TRBD2 (5 bases). From germline, CDR1 is SNHLY and CDR2 FYNNEI. The CDR3 extends over 14 amino acids. Trimming cost V 7 bases and J 4 bases, with 15 bases left between them. The CDR3 region is CASTTLLGADTQYF. Here the CDR3 DNA reads TGTGCCAGCACCACCCTACTAGGCGCAGATACGCAGTATTTT.

The chain has TRBV4-1 and TRBJ2-5, with 7 bases that match TRBD2. Germline CDR1 reads MGHRA; CDR2 reads YSYEKL. Germline trimming cut 5 bases from V and 5 bases from J; bases unmatched to any gene: 8. CDR3 length equals 14 residues. The CDR3 region is CASSSTTSSETQYF. The CDR3 nucleotides are TGCGCCAGCAGCTCCACGACTAGCTCGGAGACCCAGTACTTC.

The J gene is TRBJ1-5, the V gene TRBV6-1; 7 bases fit TRBD1. V gave up 4 bases and J gave up 4 bases; unmatched junction bases: 13. This CDR3 has 17 residues. CDR1 and CDR2 (germline): MNHNS, SASEGT. The CDR3 protein is CASSALWSGTANQPQHF. The CDR3 nucleotides are TGTGCCAGCAGTGCCCTGTGGTCGGGGACAGCGAATCAGCCCCAGCATTTT.

V and J are TRBV5-1 and TRBJ2-2; 11 bases agree with TRBD2. The germline gives CDR1 SGHRS, CDR2 YFSETQ. The CDR3 runs 18 residues. With V trimmed by 4 bases and J by 6 bases, 14 bases remained unmatched. The CDR3 DNA follows: TGCGCCAGCAGCCGGGGGAACATAGCGGGAGGGCCTCCCGGGGAGCTGTTTTTT. Its translation is CASSRGNIAGGPPGELFF.

This clone turned up a few times. The V and J genes are TRBV21-1 and TRBJ1-5. TRBV21-1 constitutes a pseudogene. This CDR3 comprises 17 residues. CDR3 sequence: CASKRVLDGPSNQPQHF. The CDR3 bases are TGTGCCAGCAAGCGGGTCTTAGATGGGCCTAGCAATCAGCCCCAGCATTTT.

The chain couples TRBV2 to TRBJ2-3, with 8 bases aligning to TRBD1. This CDR3 region has 14 residues. Germline CDR1 SNHLY, CDR2 FYNNEI. V trimming: 4 bases; J trimming: 2 bases; junction bases outside the gene matches: 2. CDR3 sequence (DNA): TGTGCCAGCAGTGGACAGGGGCCCACAGATACGCAGTATTTT. Its protein product is CASSGQGPTDTQYF.

The rearrangement uses TRBV5-1 and TRBJ2-5, with no clear D. The CDR3 sequence is 13 residues long. Trimming pared 4 bases from V and 4 bases from J, leaving 11 bases between. Per the germline V gene, CDR1 is SGHRS and CDR2 is YFSETQ. This chain's CDR3 is CASSPDTVETQYF. The DNA for the CDR3 is TGCGCCAGCAGCCCCGATACCGTAGAGACCCAGTACTTC.

This chain links TRBV27 with TRBJ2-2, with D perhaps TRBD1 (5 bases). The ends were cut back, 2 bases at V and 7 bases at J, with 11 bases in the middle. The CDR3 contains 14 residues. Germline CDR1 is MNHEY and CDR2 is SMNVEV (reference sequence). The CDR3 reads CASSLAVDIGELFF. CDR3 DNA sequence: TGTGCCAGCAGTTTAGCCGTGGACATCGGGGAGCTGTTTTTT.

V is TRBV19 and J is TRBJ1-5, with D possibly being TRBD1 (6 bases). Germline CDR1 and CDR2: LNHDA and SQIVND (reference sequence). Trimming removed 3 bases at V and 0 bases at J, with 15 bases between. This CDR3 has 17 residues. The CDR3 nucleotides read TGTGCCAGTAGTATTCTTGAGGGACACACTAGCAATCAGCCCCAGCATTTT. This translates into CASSILEGHTSNQPQHF.

The J gene is TRBJ2-5, the V gene TRBV20-1; no clear D gene. The J call is doubtful: the DNA matches TRBJ2-7 better. Germline CDR1 DFQATT, CDR2 SNEGSKA (reference sequence). The CDR3 runs to 11 residues. This CDR3 is CSARGLREQYF. The DNA for the CDR3 is TGCAGTGCTAGAGGGCTACGCGAGCAGTACTTC.